The rows below give T cell receptor beta chains drawn from one sample of a study of PD-1 blockade in classical Hodgkin lymphoma. Sequencing used immunoSEQ multiplex PCR; TCRdb keeps in-frame clones, though not all of them. Among fewer than 100,000 clones listed, 80% to 95% were seen once. Source: peripheral blood mononuclear cells (PBMCs), taken at baseline. The receptors were gathered from a human donor with classical Hodgkin lymphoma. The CDR3 runs from the conserved cysteine through the conserved F or W. Each record gives: J gene, V gene, D gene, clone size, CDR3 DNA, CDR3 protein. A D gene is named only where the DNA matches it firmly. Expanded clones get a size class; other rows say once, few or many, or leave the size out.

>TRBJ2-1|TRBV19|.|.
TGTGCCAGTAGCGTAGCGGCACAGAGATGGGGTGAGCAGTTCTTC
CASSVAAQRWGEQFF
>TRBJ2-7|TRBV19|.|.
TGTGCCAGTAGTATCCGGACACGGCGCGACGAGCAGTACTTC
CASSIRTRRDEQYF
>TRBJ1-3|TRBV5-6|.|.
TGTGCCAGCGAAATTGGGGGAGCCGGAAACACCATATATTTT
CASEIGGAGNTIYF
>TRBJ2-7|TRBV28|.|.
TGTGCCAGCAGATCCCCTTGGCAGGTCTACGAGCAGTACTTC
CASRSPWQVYEQYF
>TRBJ2-7|TRBV28|.|.
TGTGCCAGCAGATCCCTAGGGGGAGCCCCCCCCTACGAGCAGTACTTC
CASRSLGGAPPYEQYF
>TRBJ2-3|TRBV9|.|.
TGTGCCAGCAGCGTCCTAGACGGGATTGTTTCAGATACGCAGTATTTT
CASSVLDGIVSDTQYF
>TRBJ2-5|TRBV5-4|TRBD1|.
TGTGCCAGCAGCCGCGACCCGGGACAGGGACAAGAGACCCAGTACTTC
CASSRDPGQGQETQYF
>TRBJ2-1|TRBV6-5|.|once
TGTGCCAGCAGTTTCGGTGTGGGGGCCAAAGAGCAGTTCTTC
CASSFGVGAKEQFF
>TRBJ1-5|TRBV15|.|medium-sized
TGTGCCACCACTAGCAGGGGACTTCGGCAGCCCCAGCATTTT
CATTSRGLRQPQHF
>TRBJ2-7|TRBV2|.|.
TGTGCCAGCAGAGAGGCTACCTACGAGCAGTACTTC
CASREATYEQYF
>TRBJ2-1|TRBV28|TRBD1|.
TGTGCCACCACGCCGCCGGGACAGGTCTACAATGAGCAGTTCTTC
CATTPPGQVYNEQFF
>TRBJ1-2|TRBV14|TRBD1|.
TGTGCCAGCAGCCCTAGACAGGGCCGTATATATGGCTACACCTTC
CASSPRQGRIYGYTF
>TRBJ2-2|TRBV5-1|.|once
TGCGCCAGCAGCACCGTAGCCGTCGGGGAGCTGTTTTTT
CASSTVAVGELFF
>TRBJ1-5|TRBV6-1|.|.
TGTGCCAGCAGTGAGGGGCAGCATAGCAATCAGCCCCAGCATTTT
CASSEGQHSNQPQHF
>TRBJ2-1|TRBV7-3|.|once
TGTGCCAGCAGCTCTCCCTCCGGAAGTCCTTACAATGAGCAGTTCTTC
CASSSPSGSPYNEQFF
>TRBJ1-1|TRBV15|.|.
TGTGCCACCAGCAGAGATAGAGTGGGTTTCACGAACACTGAAGCTTTCTTT
CATSRDRVGFTNTEAFF
>TRBJ1-5|TRBV6-1|TRBD1|.
TGTGCCAGCAGTGTCCCCCCCGGGACAGGGGAAGCGAATCAGCCCCAGCATTTT
CASSVPPGTGEANQPQHF
>TRBJ2-7|TRBV7-9|.|.
TGTGCCAGCAGCTTAGCCTTGGGTGGGAACTACGAGCAGTACTTC
CASSLALGGNYEQYF
>TRBJ2-1|TRBV7-9|TRBD2|few
TGTGTCTCTAGCGGGATTCGGGAGCAGTTCTTC
CVSSGIREQFF
>TRBJ2-1|TRBV28|.|.
TGTGCCAGCAGTTTACCCGCGGCAGGGTCCTACAATGAGCAGTTCTTC
CASSLPAAGSYNEQFF
>TRBJ2-1|TRBV7-2|TRBD2|once
TGTGCCAGCAGCTTAGCGCGTGGGACTAGCGGCCTCAATGAGCAGTTCTTC
CASSLARGTSGLNEQFF
>TRBJ2-2|TRBV6-4|.|.
TGTGCCAGCAGCCTTAAACTGGACCTCCCCTTTCCGAACACCGGGGAGCTGTTTTTT
CASSLKLDLPFPNTGELFF
>TRBJ1-2|TRBV18|.|.
TGTGCCAGCTCATATAGACAGAATGGCTACACCTTC
CASSYRQNGYTF
>TRBJ2-7|TRBV28|TRBD1|.
TGTGCCAGCAGTTTCCCGGGACAGGGTAGTTACGAGCAGTACTTC
CASSFPGQGSYEQYF
>TRBJ2-7|TRBV29-1|.|.
TGCAGCGTTGAGGACGGTGGGACGGAAGACTACGAGCAGTACTTC
CSVEDGGTEDYEQYF
>TRBJ2-5|TRBV6-1|TRBD2|.
TGTGCCAGCAGACTAGCGGGAGGGCAAGGCGAGACCCAGTACTTC
CASRLAGGQGETQYF
>TRBJ1-1|TRBV27|.|.
TGTGCCAGCAGTTTAGGATGGAACACTGAAGCTTTCTTT
CASSLGWNTEAFF
>TRBJ2-3|TRBV27|TRBD2|.
TGTGCCAGCAGTCCGCTCTTAGGGGTGAATATAGCGGGGTCCACAGATACGCAGTATTTT
CASSPLLGVNIAGSTDTQYF
>TRBJ1-2|TRBV29-1|.|.
TGCAGCGTTGACCCCGAGGCCGGCTCATACTATGGCTACACCTTC
CSVDPEAGSYYGYTF
>TRBJ1-3|TRBV10-3|TRBD1|.
TGTGCCATCAGTGAGTCAGCAGGGGGTGGAAACACCATATATTTT
CAISESAGGGNTIYF
>TRBJ1-4|TRBV20-1|.|.
TGCAGTGCGAGACTCGGAGAAAAACTGTTTTTT
CSARLGEKLFF
>TRBJ2-6|TRBV7-9|.|.
TGTGCCAGCAGCTTACCCCCTGGGGCCAACGTCCTGACTTTC
CASSLPPGANVLTF
>TRBJ1-5|TRBV7-2|.|.
TGTGCCAGCAGCTCCCCCCCCGGGCAGCTTAATCAGCCCCAGCATTTT
CASSSPPGQLNQPQHF
>TRBJ2-6|TRBV15|.|.
TGTGCCACCAAACCGGGACACCGCTCTGGGGCCAACGTCCTGACTTTC
CATKPGHRSGANVLTF
>TRBJ1-5|TRBV5-1|TRBD1|.
TGCGCCAGCAGCTCCGCCAGACAGGGCGGTCCTAATCAGCCCCAGCATTTT
CASSSARQGGPNQPQHF
>TRBJ2-5|TRBV6-5|.|.
TGTGCCAGCAGTTACTCGGGTCCACGGGAGACCCAGTACTTC
CASSYSGPRETQYF
>TRBJ2-7|TRBV11-2|TRBD1|.
TGTGCCAGCAGCTCTACGGGACAGGTCATTCGCGAGCAGTACTTC
CASSSTGQVIREQYF
>TRBJ2-7|TRBV28|.|.
TGTGCCAGCAGTTACCCGGTGGGGCGAACCTACGAGCAGTACTTC
CASSYPVGRTYEQYF
>TRBJ1-6|TRBV19|TRBD1|once
TGTGCCAGTAGTAGGGGACAGGGGGCGACCTCACCCCTCCACTTT
CASSRGQGATSPLHF
>TRBJ1-2|TRBV29-1|.|.
TGCAGCGTACTGGAGACAGGCAAGGATGGCTACACCTTC
CSVLETGKDGYTF
>TRBJ1-3|TRBV9|.|.
TGTGCCAGCAGCGTAGGCTCTGGAAACACCATATATTTT
CASSVGSGNTIYF
>TRBJ1-4|TRBV6-1|TRBD1|.
TGTGCCAGCAACAGGGACAGCACGCGGGAAAAACTGTTTTTT
CASNRDSTREKLFF
>TRBJ1-5|TRBV6-1|.|.
TGTGCCAGCAGTCCAGGAAGGAATAGCAATCAGCCCCAGCATTTT
CASSPGRNSNQPQHF
>TRBJ1-2|TRBV28|.|.
TGTGCCAGCAGTAAAGACAGTTTTATTGCCTATGGCTACACCTTC
CASSKDSFIAYGYTF
>TRBJ1-3|TRBV10-1|.|.
TGCGCCAGCAGTGAGACTTCTGGAAACACCATATATTTT
CASSETSGNTIYF
>TRBJ1-1|TRBV5-1|TRBD1|.
TGCGCCAGCAGCTTGCAAACAGGGGTGAACACTGAAGCTTTCTTT
CASSLQTGVNTEAFF
>TRBJ2-2|TRBV30|.|once
TGTGCCTGGAGTGTACGAGGCCACAGCGCCGGGGAGCTGTTTTTT
CAWSVRGHSAGELFF
>TRBJ2-7|TRBV5-1|TRBD1|.
TGCGCCAGCAGCTTGAGGTCCCGGGACAGGGCCTACGAGCAGTACTTC
CASSLRSRDRAYEQYF
>TRBJ2-3|TRBV6-1|.|.
TGTGCCAGCAGTGAACATCTCTACATCTATACGCAGTATTTT
CASSEHLYIYTQYF
>TRBJ2-7|TRBV6-6|TRBD2|.
TGTGCCAGCATGACTAGCGGACGAACCTACGAGCAGTACTTC
CASMTSGRTYEQYF
>TRBJ1-2|TRBV28|.|.
TGTGCCAGCAGCTCCCTCGGTTCTGGCTACACCTTC
CASSSLGSGYTF
>TRBJ2-2|TRBV6-5|.|.
TGTGCCAGCAGTTACTCGCCGGCAGGGAACACCGGGGAGCTGTTTTTT
CASSYSPAGNTGELFF
>TRBJ1-1|TRBV14|.|.
TGTGCCAGCAGCCAAAGAGGCCAGGGGAGGCAAAACACTGAAGCTTTCTTT
CASSQRGQGRQNTEAFF